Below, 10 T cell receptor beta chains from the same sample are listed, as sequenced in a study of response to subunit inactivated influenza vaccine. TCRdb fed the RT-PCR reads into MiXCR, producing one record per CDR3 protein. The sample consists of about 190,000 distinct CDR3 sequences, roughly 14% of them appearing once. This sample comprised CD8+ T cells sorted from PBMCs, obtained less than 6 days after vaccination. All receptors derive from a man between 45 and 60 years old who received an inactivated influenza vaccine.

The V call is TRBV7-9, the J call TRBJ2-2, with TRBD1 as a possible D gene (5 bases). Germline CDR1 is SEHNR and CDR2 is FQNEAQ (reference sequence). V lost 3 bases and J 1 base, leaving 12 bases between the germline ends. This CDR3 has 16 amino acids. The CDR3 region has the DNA TGTGCCAGCAGCTTGGATCTGGGGCTGAACACCGGGGAGCTGTTTTTT. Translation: CASSLDLGLNTGELFF.

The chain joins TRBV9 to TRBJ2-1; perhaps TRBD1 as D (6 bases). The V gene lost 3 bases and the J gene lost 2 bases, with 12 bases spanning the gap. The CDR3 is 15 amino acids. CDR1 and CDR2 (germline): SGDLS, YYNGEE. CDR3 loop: CASSEGVGAYNEQFF. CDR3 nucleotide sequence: TGTGCCAGCAGCGAGGGGGTAGGGGCCTACAATGAGCAGTTCTTC.

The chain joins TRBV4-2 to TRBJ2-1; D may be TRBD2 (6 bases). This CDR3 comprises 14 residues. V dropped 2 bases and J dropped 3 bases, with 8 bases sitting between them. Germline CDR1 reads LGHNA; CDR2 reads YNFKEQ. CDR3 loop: CASSQRLDYNEQFF. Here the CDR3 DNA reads TGTGCCAGCAGCCAACGACTAGACTACAATGAGCAGTTCTTC.

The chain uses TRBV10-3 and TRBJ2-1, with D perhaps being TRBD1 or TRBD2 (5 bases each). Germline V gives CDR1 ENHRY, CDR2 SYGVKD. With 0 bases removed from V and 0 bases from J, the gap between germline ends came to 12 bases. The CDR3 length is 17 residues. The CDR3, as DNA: TGTGCCATCAGTGAGTCGATGATTGGGGGCTCCTACAATGAGCAGTTCTTC. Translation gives CAISESMIGGSYNEQFF.

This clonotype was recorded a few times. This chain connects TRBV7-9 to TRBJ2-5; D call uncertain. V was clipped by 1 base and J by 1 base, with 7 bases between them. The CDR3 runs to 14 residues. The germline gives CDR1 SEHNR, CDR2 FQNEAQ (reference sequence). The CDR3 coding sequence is TGTGCCAGCAGCTTAGGGGCATTCCAAGAGACCCAGTACTTC. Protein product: CASSLGAFQETQYF.

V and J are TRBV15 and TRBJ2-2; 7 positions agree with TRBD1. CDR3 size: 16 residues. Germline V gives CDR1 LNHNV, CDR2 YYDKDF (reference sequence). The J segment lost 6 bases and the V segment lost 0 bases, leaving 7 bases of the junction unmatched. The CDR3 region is CATSRDRDSGAGELFF. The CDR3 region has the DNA TGTGCCACCAGCAGAGATCGGGACAGTGGCGCCGGGGAGCTGTTTTTT. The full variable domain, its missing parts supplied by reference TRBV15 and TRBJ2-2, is DAMVIQNPRYQVTQFGKPVTLSCSQTLNHNVMYWYQQKSSQAPKLLFHYYDKDFNNEADTPDNFQSRRPNTSFCFLDIRSPGLGDTAMYLCATSRDRDSGAGELFFGEGSRLTVL.

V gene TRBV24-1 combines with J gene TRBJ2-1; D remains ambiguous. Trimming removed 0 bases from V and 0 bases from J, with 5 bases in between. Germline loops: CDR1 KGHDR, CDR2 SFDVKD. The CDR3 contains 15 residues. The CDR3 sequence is CATSDLTNSYNEQFF. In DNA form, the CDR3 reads TGTGCCACCAGTGATTTGACAAACTCCTACAATGAGCAGTTCTTC.

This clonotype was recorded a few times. The CDR3 region has the DNA TGCAGTGCTAGAACAGGGGGCGCGAACACCGGGGAGCTGTTTTTT. Protein product: CSARTGGANTGELFF. The chain employs TRBV20-1 and TRBJ2-2; 9 bases are a match to TRBD1. The V segment lost 2 bases and the J segment 0 bases; nucleotides outside the gene matches: 1. In germline, CDR1 is DFQATT, CDR2 SNEGSKA (reference sequence). This CDR3 contains 15 residues.

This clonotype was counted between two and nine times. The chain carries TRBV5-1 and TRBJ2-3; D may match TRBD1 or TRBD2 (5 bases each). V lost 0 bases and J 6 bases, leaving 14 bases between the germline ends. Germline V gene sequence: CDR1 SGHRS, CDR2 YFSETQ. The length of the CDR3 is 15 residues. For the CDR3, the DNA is TGCGCCAGCAGCTTGGGGGACCCAAGGAAGGATACGCAGTATTTT. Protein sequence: CASSLGDPRKDTQYF. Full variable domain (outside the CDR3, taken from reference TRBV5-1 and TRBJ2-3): KAGVTQTPRYLIKTRGQQVTLSCSPISGHRSVSWYQQTPGQGLQFLFEYFSETQRNKGNFPGRFSGRQFSNSRSEMNVSTLELGDSALYLCASSLGDPRKDTQYFGPGTRLTVL.

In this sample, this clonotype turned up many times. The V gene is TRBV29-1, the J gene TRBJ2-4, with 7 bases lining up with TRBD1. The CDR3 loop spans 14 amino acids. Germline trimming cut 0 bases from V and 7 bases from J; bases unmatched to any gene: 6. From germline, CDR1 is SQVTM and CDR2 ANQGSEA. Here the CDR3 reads CSVEDDRESNIQYF. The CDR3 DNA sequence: TGCAGCGTTGAAGACGACAGGGAGAGTAACATTCAGTACTTC.